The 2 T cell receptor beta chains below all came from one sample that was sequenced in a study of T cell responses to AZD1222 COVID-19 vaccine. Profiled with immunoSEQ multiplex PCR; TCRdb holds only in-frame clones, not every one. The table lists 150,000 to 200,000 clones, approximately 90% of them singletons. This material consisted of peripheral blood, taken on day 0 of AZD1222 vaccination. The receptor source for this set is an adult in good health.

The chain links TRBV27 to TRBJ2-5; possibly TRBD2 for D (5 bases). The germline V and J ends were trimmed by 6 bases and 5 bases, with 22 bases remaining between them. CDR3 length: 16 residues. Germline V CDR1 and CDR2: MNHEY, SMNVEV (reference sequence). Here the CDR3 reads CASRPYRGSLGETQYF. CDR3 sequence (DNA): TGTGCCAGCAGACCCTATAGAGGGAGCCTGGGGGAGACCCAGTACTTC.

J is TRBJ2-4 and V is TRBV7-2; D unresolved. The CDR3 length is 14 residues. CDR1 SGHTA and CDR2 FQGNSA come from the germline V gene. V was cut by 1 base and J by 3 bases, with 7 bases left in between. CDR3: CASSLGIVKNIQYF. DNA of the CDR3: TGTGCCAGCAGCTTAGGCATCGTCAAAAACATTCAGTACTTC.